A single sample gave rise to the 19 T cell receptor beta chains below, sequenced in a study of shared clonotypes between healthy human individuals. Sequenced by immunoSEQ multiplex PCR; TCRdb stores in-frame clones only, minus some. The sample lists 2 million to 3 million clones; 93% were seen once. The source material was naive CD4+ T cells from PBMCs. As for subset: CD45RA+ positively selected. All receptors derive from a man aged 18-30 years in good health. Some clones in this sample may be carry-over from other donors' samples.

With respect to this clone: Other DNA variants within this sample encode the same CDR3. This chain links TRBV7-8 with TRBJ1-1; the D is unclear. The CDR3 totals 13 residues. From germline, CDR1 is SGHVS and CDR2 FQNEAQ. V was clipped by 2 bases and J by 4 bases, with 8 bases between them. The CDR3 region is CASSLREGTEAFF. CDR3 DNA sequence: TGTGCCAGCAGCTTAAGGGAGGGCACTGAAGCTTTCTTT. Full variable domain (outside the CDR3, taken from reference TRBV7-8 and TRBJ1-1): GAGVSQSPRYKVAKRGQDVALRCDPISGHVSLFWYQQALGQGPEFLTYFQNEAQLDKSGLPSDRFFAERPEGSVSTLKIQRTQQEDSAVYLCASSLREGTEAFFGQGTRLTVV.

A single count supports this clone. J is TRBJ2-7 and V is TRBV29-1; D is unresolved. This CDR3 is built from 12 residues. From germline, CDR1 is SQVTM and CDR2 ANQGSEA. Trimming took off 3 bases at V and 2 bases at J, with 8 bases between the two ends. CDR3 nucleotides: TGCAGCGTTGAGGACGGAACCTACGAGCAGTACTTC. Translation: CSVEDGTYEQYF.

V gene TRBV11-3 combines with J gene TRBJ2-3; tentatively, D is TRBD1 (6 bases). Trimming removed 5 bases from V and 8 bases from J, with 20 bases in between. Germline CDR1 SGHNT, CDR2 YENEEA. This CDR3 contains 15 residues. CDR3 in DNA: TGTGCCAGCAGCGCTCCGGGACACCGGGCGGGTACGCAGTATTTT. The encoded protein is CASSAPGHRAGTQYF.

The chain is built from TRBV5-1 and TRBJ2-5, with D maybe TRBD2 (7 bases). V was cut by 6 bases and J by 3 bases, with 15 bases left in between. CDR1 is SGHRS and CDR2 is YFSETQ in the germline V gene. The CDR3 runs to 14 residues. The chain's CDR3 is CASTPGGAKETQYF. CDR3 nucleotide sequence: TGCGCCAGCACTCCTGGGGGGGCTAAAGAGACCCAGTACTTC.

The CDR3 nucleotides read TGTGCCAGCAGGACGACAGGGGATGGTTCACCCCTCCACTTT. Residues: CASRTTGDGSPLHF. J is TRBJ1-6 and V is TRBV28; 8 bases align to TRBD1. The CDR3 extends over 14 amino acids. The ends lost 6 bases at V and 9 bases at J; junction bases unmatched: 7. Germline values: CDR1 MDHEN, CDR2 SYDVKM.

Only one count was recorded for this clone. The chain has TRBV15 and TRBJ2-3, with D possibly being TRBD2 (6 bases). This CDR3 has 16 residues. Trimming removed 2 bases from V and 4 bases from J, with 16 bases in between. CDR1 and CDR2 from the germline V gene are LNHNV and YYDKDF (reference sequence). For the CDR3, the DNA is TGTGCCACCAGCAGACTAGGGCGGGAAGGTTCAGATACGCAGTATTTT. Translation: CATSRLGREGSDTQYF.

This chain connects TRBV5-4 to TRBJ2-3; D ambiguous. CDR1 SGHNT and CDR2 YYREEE come from the germline V gene (reference sequence). This CDR3 has 12 residues. Deletions cut 4 bases from V and 6 bases from J, with 9 bases between. In DNA form, the CDR3 reads TGTGCCAGCAGCCCCGCCCGGGATACGCAGTATTTT. It encodes CASSPARDTQYF.

Remarks on this clone: Other DNA sequences of this sample code for an identical CDR3. This chain joins TRBV19 and TRBJ1-5; D remains ambiguous. Trimming took off 1 base at V and 1 base at J, with 8 bases between the two ends. The germline gives CDR1 LNHDA, CDR2 SQIVND (reference sequence). The CDR3 totals 15 residues. CDR3 sequence: CASSIGGGSNQPQHF. The CDR3 coding sequence is TGTGCCAGTAGTATAGGCGGAGGGAGCAATCAGCCCCAGCATTTT.

The chain is built from TRBV30 and TRBJ1-3; no clear D. Germline-derived CDR1 and CDR2 are GTSNPN and SVGIG (reference sequence). The CDR3 runs to 16 residues. V lost 0 bases to trimming and J lost 0 bases, with 12 bases between them. The CDR3 here is CAWSVSGRSSGNTIYF. The CDR3 nucleotides are TGTGCCTGGAGTGTGTCGGGCAGGAGCTCTGGAAACACCATATATTTT.

The chain combines TRBV11-2 with TRBJ1-2; 7 positions agree with TRBD1. The CDR3 totals 16 residues. CDR1 and CDR2 from the germline V gene are SGHAT and FQNNGV. V gave up 1 base and J gave up 0 bases; unmatched junction bases: 5. The CDR3 here is CASSLGRQGSNYGYTF. DNA of the CDR3: TGTGCCAGCAGCTTAGGCCGACAGGGCTCTAACTATGGCTACACCTTC.

CDR3 in amino acids: CASSWTSPHTDTQYF. In DNA, the CDR3 is TGTGCCAGCAGTTGGACTAGCCCCCACACAGATACGCAGTATTTT. The J gene is TRBJ2-3, the V gene TRBV6-5; 8 bases line up with TRBD2. J lost 2 bases, V lost 4 bases, and 5 bases had no gene match. The CDR3 loop spans 15 amino acids. Germline V lookup: CDR1 MNHEY, CDR2 SVGAGI.

The chain is built from TRBV7-3 and TRBJ1-1, with 7 bases aligning to TRBD1. CDR3 length equals 14 residues. CDR1 is SGHTA, CDR2 FQGTGA, per germline. J gave up 9 bases and V 5 bases, and 12 bases lay outside the gene matches. The CDR3 region has the DNA TGTGCCAGCAGCCCGGGCGGGACAGTCAGTCAAGCTTTCTTT. Its translation is CASSPGGTVSQAFF.

The rearrangement uses TRBV28 and TRBJ1-5, with D hard to call. The ends were cut back, 7 bases at V and 1 base at J, with 14 bases in the middle. CDR1 is MDHEN and CDR2 is SYDVKM in the germline V gene. CDR3 length: 15 residues. CDR3 loop: CASTLRRFSNQPQHF. DNA for the CDR3: TGTGCCAGCACCCTCCGTCGGTTCAGCAATCAGCCCCAGCATTTT.

The V call is TRBV7-9, the J call TRBJ1-4; the match to TRBD1 covers 9 bases. The germline CDR1 and CDR2 sequences are SEHNR and FQNEAQ (reference sequence). CDR3 size: 15 residues. The junction had 9 bases not matched to a gene; V was cut back by 5 bases and J by 8 bases. The CDR3 here is CASSASGTGSEKLFF. CDR3 in DNA: TGTGCCAGCAGCGCCTCCGGGACAGGGAGCGAAAAACTGTTTTTT.

The V call is TRBV6-5, the J call TRBJ2-5; 9 nucleotides align to TRBD1. The trim removed 3 bases at V and 1 base at J, leaving 6 bases unmatched. CDR3 length: 16 amino acids. CDR1 and CDR2 (germline): MNHEY, SVGAGI. The CDR3: CASSYRRQGGQETQYF. The DNA of the CDR3 is TGTGCCAGCAGTTATAGGAGACAGGGGGGCCAAGAGACCCAGTACTTC.

The chain has TRBV7-9 and TRBJ2-7; 8 nucleotides line up with TRBD2. J lost 3 bases, V lost 5 bases, and 6 bases had no gene match. The CDR3 is made up of 14 amino acids. CDR1 SEHNR and CDR2 FQNEAQ come from the germline V gene (reference sequence). The CDR3 reads CASSRSGKVYEQYF. The CDR3 nucleotides are TGTGCCAGCAGCCGTAGCGGGAAGGTCTACGAGCAGTACTTC.

This clone came up once. The rearrangement uses TRBV7-9 and TRBJ2-7; D not resolved. CDR3 size: 12 residues. Germline CDR1 reads SEHNR; CDR2 reads FQNEAQ (reference sequence). V was trimmed by 5 bases and J by 2 bases, leaving 7 bases between them. The CDR3, as DNA: TGTGCCAGCAGCCCCCAACCCTACGAGCAGTACTTC. Translation: CASSPQPYEQYF.

The chain links TRBV7-3 to TRBJ2-7, with TRBD1 matching over 9 bases. This CDR3 is built from 14 residues. With V trimmed by 5 bases and J by 6 bases, 8 bases remained unmatched. The germline V gene has CDR1 SGHTA and CDR2 FQGTGA. The CDR3 loop reads CASSVGGQGGEQYF. The CDR3 coding sequence is TGTGCCAGCAGCGTAGGGGGACAGGGCGGCGAGCAGTACTTC.

The gene calls are TRBV28 and TRBJ2-3, with TRBD2 matching 10 bases. CDR1 is MDHEN and CDR2 is SYDVKM in the germline V gene. This CDR3 has 15 residues. J was trimmed by 4 bases and V by 4 bases; bases with no gene match: 5. The CDR3 region has the DNA TGTGCCAGCAGTTCAGCGGGAGGGCCGGCAGATACGCAGTATTTT. Translated: CASSSAGGPADTQYF. The variable domain in full, with the rest retrieved from reference TRBV28 and TRBJ2-3, is DVKVTQSSRYLVKRTGEKVFLECVQDMDHENMFWYRQDPGLGLRLIYFSYDVKMKEKGDIPEGYSVSREKKERFSLILESASTNQTSMYLCASSSAGGPADTQYFGPGTRLTVL.